Shown below are 29 T cell receptor beta chains from a single sample sequenced in a study of shared clonotypes between healthy human individuals. Data came from immunoSEQ multiplex PCR; TCRdb stores just in-frame clones and leaves some out. Of some 740,000 clones listed, over 90% are singletons. Naive CD8 cells comprised CD45RO-negative, CCR7-positively selected cells, excluding terminally differentiated effector memory CD45RA+ cells. Sequencing was performed on naive CD8+ T cells sorted from blood. Receptors were obtained from a man aged 25-40 years in good health.

This chain links TRBV5-1 with TRBJ2-7; no definite D call. CDR1 is SGHRS, CDR2 YFSETQ, per germline. Trimming took 3 bases from V and 5 from J, leaving 15 bases between them. CDR3 length: 14 amino acids. The CDR3 DNA sequence: TGCGCCAGCAGCTCTGGCCCGGGTATCGACGAGCAGTACTTC. Translated, it gives CASSSGPGIDEQYF.

The chain combines TRBV6-5 with TRBJ2-7; D is unresolved. The CDR3 covers 11 residues. The germline V gene encodes CDR1 MNHEY and CDR2 SVGAGI. V dropped 7 bases and J dropped 5 bases, with 9 bases sitting between them. The CDR3 protein is CASTKLDEQYF. CDR3 coding DNA: TGTGCCAGCACCAAACTCGACGAGCAGTACTTC.

The chain has TRBV28 and TRBJ2-7; a possible D gene is TRBD2 (5 bases). Germline values: CDR1 MDHEN, CDR2 SYDVKM. Trimming shortened V by 7 bases and J by 7 bases, and 29 bases separated the two germline ends. CDR3 length equals 17 residues. The chain's CDR3 is CASTDPTGVASLDEQYF. The CDR3 coding sequence is TGTGCCAGCACCGACCCCACCGGGGTAGCGAGCCTCGATGAGCAGTACTTC.

The rearrangement links TRBV7-9 to TRBJ2-4; possibly TRBD2 for D (5 bases). V lost 5 bases to trimming and J lost 5 bases, with 16 bases between them. The length of the CDR3 is 15 residues. Germline loops: CDR1 SEHNR, CDR2 FQNEAQ (reference sequence). The CDR3 nucleotides read TGTGCCAGCAGCCCGGAGGTAGGGCAACAAAACATTCAGTACTTC. Translating it yields CASSPEVGQQNIQYF.

The chain uses TRBV10-1 and TRBJ1-4, with TRBD1 as a possible D gene (5 bases). The V gene lost 0 bases and the J gene lost 8 bases, with 13 bases spanning the gap. The CDR3 covers 15 residues. Germline V lookup: CDR1 WNHNN, CDR2 SYGVQD (reference sequence). CDR3 amino acids: CASSESNRGNEKLFF. The DNA of the CDR3 is TGCGCCAGCAGTGAGTCGAATAGGGGTAACGAAAAACTGTTTTTT.

Only one count was recorded for this clone. The chain combines TRBV25-1 with TRBJ2-2; no clear D. CDR1 MGHDK and CDR2 SYGVNS come from the germline V gene. The CDR3 spans 16 residues. The ends were cut back, 1 base at V and 4 bases at J, with 13 bases in the middle. CDR3: CASSESASIFTGELFF. The CDR3 DNA reads as TGTGCCAGCAGTGAATCCGCCAGCATATTCACCGGGGAGCTGTTTTTT.

This clone was seen at least ten times. The rearrangement uses TRBV28 and TRBJ2-2, with a weak D call TRBD1 (5 bases). The CDR3 totals 15 residues. Per the germline V gene, CDR1 is MDHEN and CDR2 is SYDVKM. Trimming cost V 4 bases and J 6 bases, with 15 bases left between them. CDR3 protein: CASSWGRVEAGELFF. The CDR3 nucleotides read TGTGCCAGCAGTTGGGGCAGGGTTGAGGCCGGGGAGCTGTTTTTT.

Only one count was recorded for this clone. The chain combines TRBV15 with TRBJ2-1, with 7 positions matching TRBD2. The germline V gene encodes CDR1 LNHNV and CDR2 YYDKDF (reference sequence). V gave up 3 bases and J gave up 5 bases; unmatched junction bases: 10. This CDR3 is built from 16 residues. The DNA for the CDR3 is TGTGCCACCAGCAGGACGGCGGGAGTGGTTAACAATGAGCAGTTCTTC. Residues: CATSRTAGVVNNEQFF.

This chain uses TRBV27 with TRBJ2-7; D remains ambiguous. Trimming left V 1 base short and J 4 bases short, with 11 bases between. The CDR3 runs 14 residues. CDR1 and CDR2 from the germline V gene are MNHEY and SMNVEV (reference sequence). The CDR3 nucleotides read TGTGCCAGCAGTTTATACGTTTTTGGATACGAGCAGTACTTC. It translates to CASSLYVFGYEQYF.

This chain links TRBV6-1 with TRBJ2-1; TRBD2 matches 10 bases. Germline values: CDR1 MNHNS, CDR2 SASEGT. The trim removed 1 base at V and 8 bases at J, leaving 20 bases unmatched. The CDR3 spans 20 residues. The chain's CDR3 is CASSEVDSLEREGLRDEQFF. The DNA of the CDR3 is TGTGCCAGCAGTGAAGTGGACAGCCTGGAGCGGGAGGGCCTTCGGGATGAGCAGTTCTTC.

The V and J genes are TRBV9 and TRBJ1-1; 8 bases map to TRBD1. The J segment lost 11 bases and the V segment lost 3 bases, leaving 6 bases of the junction unmatched. The V gene's germline CDR1 is SGDLS and CDR2 YYNGEE. The CDR3 runs 12 residues. CDR3 amino acids: CASSGGTGWAFF. The CDR3 region has the DNA TGTGCCAGCAGCGGGGGGACAGGTTGGGCTTTCTTT.

The J gene is TRBJ2-1, the V gene TRBV28, with D perhaps being TRBD1 or TRBD2 (6 bases each). Germline values: CDR1 MDHEN, CDR2 SYDVKM. V lost 2 bases and J lost 4, with 15 bases in between. This CDR3 has 16 amino acids. Written as DNA, the CDR3 is TGTGCCAGCAGTTTAGAGGGGGGAAGGGATTACAATGAGCAGTTCTTC. As protein: CASSLEGGRDYNEQFF.

The gene calls are TRBV28 and TRBJ2-7; the D gene is possibly TRBD2 (5 bases). Germline V gene lookup returns CDR1 MDHEN and CDR2 SYDVKM. This CDR3 has 12 amino acids. Written as DNA, the CDR3 is TGTGCTCACGAGGGCGGAAGTCACGAGCAGTACTTC. This gives the protein CAHEGGSHEQYF.

The V gene is TRBV7-9, the J gene TRBJ2-1; D might be TRBD1 (6 bases). The CDR3 sequence is 15 residues long. Per the germline V gene, CDR1 is SEHNR and CDR2 is FQNEAQ (reference sequence). Trimming shortened V by 1 base and J by 6 bases, and 13 bases separated the two germline ends. This chain's CDR3 is CASSLVGHGLNEQFF. Here the CDR3 DNA reads TGTGCCAGCAGCTTAGTGGGACATGGACTCAATGAGCAGTTCTTC.

The CDR3 DNA sequence: TGCGCCAGCTACAAAGGACTAGCGGGGTACAATGAGCAGTTCTTC. It translates to CASYKGLAGYNEQFF. The chain couples TRBV10-2 to TRBJ2-1, with TRBD2 matching over 12 bases. The germline V gene has CDR1 WSHSY and CDR2 SAAADI. The V and J ends lost 8 bases and 4 bases, in that order; junction bases with no gene match: 6. CDR3 length equals 15 residues.

V usage is TRBV2 and J usage is TRBJ1-6; 9 bases match TRBD1. Germline values: CDR1 SNHLY, CDR2 FYNNEI. V lost 8 bases, J lost 8 bases, and 4 bases stayed unmatched. This CDR3 is built from 13 residues. This CDR3 reads CASGTGWDSPLHF. CDR3 sequence (DNA): TGTGCCAGCGGGACAGGGTGGGATTCACCCCTCCACTTT.

The rearrangement joins TRBV10-3 to TRBJ2-5; possibly TRBD2 for D (5 bases). Trimming shortened V by 0 bases and J by 11 bases, and 7 bases separated the two germline ends. The CDR3 runs to 11 residues. CDR1 and CDR2 from the germline V gene are ENHRY and SYGVKD. Here the CDR3 DNA reads TGTGCCATCAGTGAGTCCCGGGAACAGTACTTC. It specifies CAISESREQYF.

The gene calls are TRBV27 and TRBJ1-5; D gene uncertain. CDR1 and CDR2 from the germline V gene are MNHEY and SMNVEV (reference sequence). Deletions cut 8 bases from V and 3 bases from J, with 8 bases between. This CDR3 contains 12 residues. The CDR3 DNA sequence: TGTGCCAGCGGTAGAAACAATCAGCCCCAGCATTTT. Amino acid sequence: CASGRNNQPQHF.

This clone was detected only once. This rearrangement joins TRBV10-1 to TRBJ2-3; TRBD2 is a possible D gene (6 bases). Trimming stripped 5 bases from V and 0 bases from J, with 12 bases between. This CDR3 is built from 15 residues. Per the germline V gene, CDR1 is WNHNN and CDR2 is SYGVQD (reference sequence). The CDR3 region has the DNA TGCGCCAGCAGTAGTAGCGGTACTAGCACAGATACGCAGTATTTT. Translation gives CASSSSGTSTDTQYF.

The rearrangement joins TRBV6-5 to TRBJ2-7; D might be TRBD2 (6 bases). CDR1 and CDR2 from the germline V gene are MNHEY and SVGAGI. The V end lost 6 bases, the J end lost 3 bases, and 15 bases lay between the germline ends. There are 14 residues in the CDR3. The CDR3 reads CASSVGRGIYEQYF. For the CDR3, the DNA is TGTGCCAGCAGCGTAGGCCGGGGGATCTACGAGCAGTACTTC.

Remarks on this clone: Other DNA sequences in the sample encode the same CDR3. V gene TRBV5-5 combines with J gene TRBJ2-7, with a weak D call TRBD1 (6 bases). Trimming cost V 4 bases and J 4 bases, with 12 bases left between them. CDR3 length equals 13 residues. From germline, CDR1 is SGHKS and CDR2 YYEKEE (reference sequence). This CDR3 reads CASSPGANYEQYF. The DNA of the CDR3 is TGTGCCAGCAGCCCAGGGGCAAATTACGAGCAGTACTTC.

The rearrangement uses TRBV10-3 and TRBJ1-1; no clear D. CDR1 is ENHRY, CDR2 SYGVKD, per germline. The CDR3 consists of 15 residues. V gave up 7 bases and J gave up 1 base, with 16 bases separating them. CDR3 loop: CAITASAAPNTEAFF. The CDR3 DNA reads as TGTGCCATCACCGCGTCGGCAGCCCCGAACACTGAAGCTTTCTTT.

This sequence joins TRBV10-1 and TRBJ2-3; D might be TRBD1 or TRBD2, each matching 5 bases. Germline CDR1 WNHNN, CDR2 SYGVQD (reference sequence). The CDR3 loop spans 16 amino acids. Trimming left V 2 bases short and J 4 bases short, with 16 bases between. The chain's CDR3 is CASSEGGSHLADTQYF. The CDR3 DNA sequence: TGCGCCAGCAGTGAGGGGGGTAGCCATTTGGCAGATACGCAGTATTTT.

For this clone: This sample also contains other DNA sequences that code for the same CDR3. The chain joins TRBV4-1 to TRBJ1-5; TRBD1 aligns across 8 bases. Unmatched junction bases numbered 2, after V lost 0 bases and J lost 4 bases. The CDR3 runs to 15 residues. From germline, CDR1 is MGHRA and CDR2 YSYEKL. CDR3 sequence: CASSQEDRVNQPQHF. The CDR3, as DNA: TGCGCCAGCAGCCAAGAGGACAGGGTTAATCAGCCCCAGCATTTT.

The V call is TRBV6-5, the J call TRBJ1-2; D uncertain. V was trimmed by 2 bases and J by 6 bases, leaving 10 bases between them. Germline assignment: CDR1 MNHEY and CDR2 SVGAGI. The CDR3 is 13 amino acids. The CDR3: CASSYGSLDGYTF. The CDR3 DNA reads as TGTGCCAGCAGTTACGGGTCCCTTGATGGCTACACCTTC.

The J gene is TRBJ1-2, the V gene TRBV28; 8 nucleotides match TRBD1. V shed 6 bases and J 4 bases; nucleotides not matched to a gene: 7. The CDR3 consists of 14 residues. The germline CDR1 and CDR2 sequences are MDHEN and SYDVKM. The CDR3 loop is CASSPLQGVYGYTF. DNA of the CDR3: TGTGCCAGCAGCCCTCTACAGGGGGTCTATGGCTACACCTTC.

V and J are TRBV6-6 and TRBJ2-1, with D maybe TRBD2 (6 bases). Germline V gene lookup returns CDR1 MNHNY and CDR2 SVGAGI (reference sequence). This CDR3 contains 12 residues. The V gene lost 2 bases and the J gene lost 12 bases, with 11 bases spanning the gap. The CDR3 nucleotides are TGTGCCAGCAGTTACGGACTACAAGGGCAGTTCTTC. Protein product: CASSYGLQGQFF.

This chain joins TRBV7-8 and TRBJ2-7; 9 bases match TRBD1. In germline, CDR1 is SGHVS, CDR2 FQNEAQ. Germline trimming cut 5 bases from V and 0 bases from J; bases unmatched to any gene: 8. CDR3 size: 16 residues. The CDR3 nucleotides read TGTGCCAGCAGCCTGGGACAGGGCCTCAGCTCCTACGAGCAGTACTTC. Protein: CASSLGQGLSSYEQYF.

This sequence joins TRBV27 and TRBJ2-1, with D perhaps matching TRBD1 (5 bases). V lost 2 bases and J lost 5, with 10 bases in between. From germline, CDR1 is MNHEY and CDR2 SMNVEV (reference sequence). The CDR3 sequence is 14 residues long. CDR3 amino acids: CASSLRGLHNEQFF. CDR3 sequence (DNA): TGTGCCAGCAGTTTAAGGGGTTTACACAATGAGCAGTTCTTC.